This T cell receptor (beta chain) came from a study of T cells in Graves' hyperthyroidism and ophthalmopathy. Overall study results and limits: Within blood appeared most thyroid clonotypes that had expanded above 0.001. Ophthalmopathy was separated from stable hyperthyroidism by a 13 V-J model.

RNA transcripts served as the template for amplifying TCR beta CDR3 regions. First-round RT-PCR of the TCR CDR3 relied on the HTBI primer set. TCRdb itself ran the multiplex PCR reads through MiXCR, one entry per CDR3 protein. The sample has more than 500,000 distinct CDR3 sequences; roughly 46% are singletons. Germline assignment: CDR1 SQVTM and CDR2 ANQGSEA. Germline trimming cut 3 bases from V and 6 bases from J; bases unmatched to any gene: 12. This CDR3 contains 16 residues. Ten or more counts support this clonotype. What it binds is unknown. Patients were excluded for uncontrolled infection, other autoimmune disease, pregnancy or lactation.

Specimen: peripheral blood or thyroid tissue (not recorded which). The receptor was derived from an adult woman with Graves' disease, either hyperthyroidism or ophthalmopathy (not recorded which). This chain joins TRBV29-1 and TRBJ2-2; 8 positions agree with TRBD1. The CDR3 sequence: CSVDLRDGGQAGELFF. CDR3 in DNA: TGCAGCGTTGATCTCAGAGACGGGGGACAGGCCGGGGAGCTGTTTTTT.